This TCR beta chain came from a study of monozygotic twins with inflammatory bowel disease. General study findings and limits: Differing T cell subtypes remained indistinguishable.

In the case of this clonotype: Its antigen is not known.

Template switching appended UMIs that held a 6-nucleotide sample barcode. From the 5' RACE reads, TCRdb lists one entry per CDR3 protein and no DNA. This sample's clone table lists approximately 380,000 distinct CDR3 sequences. The CDR3 totals 15 residues. CDR1 and CDR2 from the germline V gene are SEHNR and FQNEAQ (reference sequence). Sequencing used blood. The sequence derives from a human donor with ulcerative colitis or Crohn's disease, or a healthy co-twin of an affected twin (not recorded which). The chain employs TRBV7-9 and TRBJ1-1; without DNA, the TCRdb call of TRBD1 cannot be checked. The CDR3 sequence: CASSLAGGRGTETFF.